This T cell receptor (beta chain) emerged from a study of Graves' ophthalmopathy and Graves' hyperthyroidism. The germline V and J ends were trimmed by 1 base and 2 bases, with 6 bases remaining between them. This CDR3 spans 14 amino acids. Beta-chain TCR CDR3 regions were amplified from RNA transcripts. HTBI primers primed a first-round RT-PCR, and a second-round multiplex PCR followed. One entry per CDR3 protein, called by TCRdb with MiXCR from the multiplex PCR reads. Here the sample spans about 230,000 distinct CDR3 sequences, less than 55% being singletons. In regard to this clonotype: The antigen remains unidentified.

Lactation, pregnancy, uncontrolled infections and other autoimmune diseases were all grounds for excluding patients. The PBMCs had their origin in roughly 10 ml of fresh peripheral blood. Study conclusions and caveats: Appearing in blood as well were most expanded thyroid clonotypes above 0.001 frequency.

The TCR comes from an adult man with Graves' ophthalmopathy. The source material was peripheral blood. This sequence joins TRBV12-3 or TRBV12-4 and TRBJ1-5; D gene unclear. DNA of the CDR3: TGTGCCAGCAGTTTAGAGCCCGGCAATCAGCCCCAGCATTTT. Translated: CASSLEPGNQPQHF.